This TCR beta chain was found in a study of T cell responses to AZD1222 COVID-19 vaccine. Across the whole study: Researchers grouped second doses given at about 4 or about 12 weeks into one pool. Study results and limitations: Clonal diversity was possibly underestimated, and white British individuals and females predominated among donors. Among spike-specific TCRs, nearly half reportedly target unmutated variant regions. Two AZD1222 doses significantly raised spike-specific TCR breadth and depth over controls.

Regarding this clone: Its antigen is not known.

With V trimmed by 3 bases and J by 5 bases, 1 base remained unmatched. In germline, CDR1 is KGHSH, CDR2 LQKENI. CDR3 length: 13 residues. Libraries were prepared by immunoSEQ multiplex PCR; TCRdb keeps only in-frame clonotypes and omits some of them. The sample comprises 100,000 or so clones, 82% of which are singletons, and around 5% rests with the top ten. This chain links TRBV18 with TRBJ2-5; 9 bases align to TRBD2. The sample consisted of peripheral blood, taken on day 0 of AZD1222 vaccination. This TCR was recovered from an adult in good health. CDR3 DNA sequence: TGTGCCAGCTCACCGGGACTAGCTGAGACCCAGTACTTC. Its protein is CASSPGLAETQYF. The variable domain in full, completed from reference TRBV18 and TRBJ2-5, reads NAGVMQNPRHLVRRRGQEARLRCSPMKGHSHVYWYRQLPEEGLKFMVYLQKENIIDESGMPKERFSAEFPKEGPSILRIQQVVRGDSAAYFCASSPGLAETQYFGPGTRLLVL.